The 20 T cell receptor beta chains below were found in one sample sequenced in a study of HIV-infected patients and healthy controls. Whole blood was used without fractionation, so all unsorted peripheral T cells were included. cDNA was made from around 0.45 ug RNA using alpha and beta constant primers. Separate chain-specific third strand synthesis with multiplexing indices produced the alpha and beta libraries. TCRdb analysed the 5' RACE reads with MiXCR anew, one entry per CDR3 protein. The repertoire holds around 7,100 distinct CDR3 sequences, with 9.5% to 13% as singletons. Sequenced material: blood, taken before antiretroviral therapy. These receptors were collected from an adult with HIV infection.

This clonotype came up many times. The rearrangement links TRBV19 to TRBJ1-5; TRBD1 aligns across 8 bases. Per the germline V gene, CDR1 is LNHDA and CDR2 is SQIVND (reference sequence). CDR3 length: 16 residues. J lost 0 bases, V lost 4 bases, and 5 bases had no gene match. CDR3 region: CASSSQGARSNQPQHF. CDR3 coding DNA: TGTGCCAGTAGTAGCCAGGGGGCCCGTAGCAATCAGCCCCAGCATTTT.

This clonotype was recorded a few times. The gene calls are TRBV27 and TRBJ1-5, with D tentatively TRBD1 (5 bases). This CDR3 has 14 residues. Trimming shortened V by 5 bases and J by 1 base, and 9 bases separated the two germline ends. CDR1 and CDR2 from the germline V gene are MNHEY and SMNVEV (reference sequence). The DNA for the CDR3 is TGTGCCAGCAGTATGGGGGGGAGCAATCAGCCCCAGCATTTT. As protein: CASSMGGSNQPQHF.

This clonotype is medium-sized. V usage is TRBV5-6 and J usage is TRBJ2-5; D is unclear. The germline V gene has CDR1 SGHDT and CDR2 YYEEEE. There are 13 residues in the CDR3. V was clipped by 2 bases and J by 5 bases, with 10 bases between them. CDR3 residues: CASSFFSRETQYF. DNA for the CDR3: TGTGCCAGCAGCTTTTTCAGCCGGGAGACCCAGTACTTC.

The J gene is TRBJ2-7, the V gene TRBV7-2, with D uncertain. The CDR3 spans 12 residues. V gave up 2 bases and J gave up 0 bases, with 2 bases separating them. Germline values: CDR1 SGHTA, CDR2 FQGNSA. The CDR3 DNA is TGTGCCAGCAGCTTAAGCTCCTACGAGCAGTACTTC. Translation gives CASSLSSYEQYF.

Within the sample, this clonotype is medium-sized. J is TRBJ1-1 and V is TRBV27; D not certain. V was pared by 5 bases and J by 4 bases, with 38 bases between. CDR3 size: 22 residues. The germline V gene has CDR1 MNHEY and CDR2 SMNVEV (reference sequence). The CDR3 DNA follows: TGTGCCAGCAGTACCCGATTTCGGGTAGGTAAGGGAGGCTCGGTCAGAGGCACTGAAGCTTTCTTT. This codes for CASSTRFRVGKGGSVRGTEAFF.

This clonotype is categorized as medium-sized (0.01 to 0.1%). The genes are TRBV4-1 and TRBJ1-1; D might be TRBD1 (5 bases). CDR3 length: 14 residues. Germline V gives CDR1 MGHRA, CDR2 YSYEKL. The V and J ends lost 4 bases and 4 bases respectively, with 13 bases between them. CDR3 nucleotide sequence: TGCGCCAGCAGCCTACAGGAGGAGGGCACTGAAGCTTTCTTT. Its protein product is CASSLQEEGTEAFF.

This clonotype turned up a few times. The rearrangement links TRBV19 to TRBJ1-5; D is unclear. Trimming cost V 10 bases and J 0 bases, with 16 bases left between them. CDR1 LNHDA and CDR2 SQIVND come from the germline V gene (reference sequence). The CDR3 runs to 15 residues. In DNA form, the CDR3 reads TGTGCCACCTCTTTGCGGGATGTTAGCAATCAGCCCCAGCATTTT. As protein: CATSLRDVSNQPQHF. The full variable domain, with the rest looked up from reference TRBV19 and TRBJ1-5, is DGGITQSPKYLFRKEGQNVTLSCEQNLNHDAMYWYRQDPGQGLRLIYYSQIVNDFQKGDIAEGYSVSREKKESFPLTVTSAQKNPTAFYLCATSLRDVSNQPQHFGDGTRLSIL.

The V call is TRBV6-2 or TRBV6-3, the J call TRBJ1-5; tentative D call: TRBD1 (5 bases). Germline V lookup: CDR1 MNHEY, CDR2 SVGEGT. V lost 7 bases to trimming and J lost 1 base, with 11 bases between them. This CDR3 has 14 residues. The CDR3 region is CASTIGASNQPQHF. The CDR3 DNA follows: TGTGCCAGCACTATAGGGGCAAGCAATCAGCCCCAGCATTTT.

This clonotype came up many times. The J gene is TRBJ1-5, the V gene TRBV6-1, with D tentatively TRBD1 (6 bases). The CDR3 totals 14 residues. V was shortened by 6 bases and J by 0 bases, with 9 bases between the two germline ends. Germline V lookup: CDR1 MNHNS, CDR2 SASEGT. CDR3 sequence (DNA): TGTGCCAGCAGAGACAGGATTAGCAATCAGCCCCAGCATTTT. Encoded protein: CASRDRISNQPQHF.

The sample holds many counts of this clonotype. The V call is TRBV24-1, the J call TRBJ2-3; 9 nucleotides match TRBD2. Germline CDR1 reads KGHDR; CDR2 reads SFDVKD. V shed 0 bases and J 4 bases; nucleotides not matched to a gene: 7. The CDR3 is made up of 17 amino acids. This CDR3 is CATSDLRSSGNPDTQYF. The CDR3 bases are TGTGCCACCAGTGATTTGCGGTCTAGCGGGAACCCAGATACGCAGTATTTT.

This clonotype is medium-sized by share. The V and J genes are TRBV6-5 and TRBJ1-1, with D unclear. This CDR3 comprises 16 residues. V shed 2 bases and J shed 5 bases, with 18 bases lying between them. CDR1 is MNHEY, CDR2 SVGAGI, per germline. DNA for the CDR3: TGTGCCAGCAGTTACCGGCGACGGGAGGGAGAAACTGAAGCTTTCTTT. Its translation is CASSYRRREGETEAFF.

This clonotype was seen repeatedly, ten times or more. The chain carries TRBV7-9 and TRBJ1-1; 7 bases fit TRBD1. Germline-derived CDR1 and CDR2 are SEHNR and FQNEAQ (reference sequence). There are 14 residues in the CDR3. V trimming: 2 bases; J trimming: 4 bases; junction bases outside the gene matches: 4. The CDR3 DNA follows: TGTGCCAGCAGCTTAACAGGGGTTGGCACTGAAGCTTTCTTT. It is translated as CASSLTGVGTEAFF.

This clonotype is medium-sized by share. V usage is TRBV28 and J usage is TRBJ1-5; D is undetermined. Trimming took 2 bases from V and 5 from J, leaving 1 base between them. This CDR3 is built from 11 residues. Germline lookup yields CDR1 MDHEN and CDR2 SYDVKM. This chain's CDR3 is CASSLHQPQHF. The CDR3 DNA reads TGTGCCAGCAGTTTACATCAGCCCCAGCATTTT.

This clonotype was found many times. This chain uses TRBV6-5 with TRBJ1-5; D not resolved. This CDR3 region has 14 residues. In germline, CDR1 is MNHEY, CDR2 SVGAGI. Trimming stripped 0 bases from V and 4 bases from J, with 7 bases between. CDR3 sequence: CASSYSNGNQPQHF. Written as DNA, the CDR3 is TGTGCCAGCAGTTACTCAAACGGGAATCAGCCCCAGCATTTT.

This clonotype is medium-sized by share. This sequence joins TRBV2 and TRBJ1-2, with D hard to call. The CDR3 is 16 amino acids. From germline, CDR1 is SNHLY and CDR2 FYNNEI. Trimming left V 0 bases short and J 5 bases short, with 16 bases between. CDR3 sequence (DNA): TGTGCCAGCAGTGAAGCGGCAGCAGAGGTCCGGTATGGCTACACCTTC. Translating gives CASSEAAAEVRYGYTF. The full variable domain, completed using reference TRBV2 and TRBJ1-2, is EPEVTQTPSHQVTQMGQEVILRCVPISNHLYFYWYRQILGQKVEFLVSFYNNEISEKSEIFDDQFSVERPDGSNFTLKIRSTKLEDSAMYFCASSEAAAEVRYGYTFGSGTRLTVV.

This clonotype was observed at least ten times. This sequence joins TRBV2 and TRBJ2-1; the match to TRBD2 covers 13 bases. V shed 5 bases, J shed 0 bases, and the junction held 4 bases outside the gene matches. The CDR3 extends over 17 amino acids. The germline gives CDR1 SNHLY, CDR2 FYNNEI. For the CDR3, the DNA is TGTGCCAGCAGTCCCCGGACTAGCGGGAGCTCCTACAATGAGCAGTTCTTC. It yields the protein CASSPRTSGSSYNEQFF.

This clonotype came up many times. The V and J genes are TRBV20-1 and TRBJ2-1, with TRBD2 matching 8 bases. The length of the CDR3 is 17 residues. Germline values: CDR1 DFQATT, CDR2 SNEGSKA (reference sequence). With 5 bases clipped from V and 2 bases from J, the junction kept 14 bases outside the gene matches. CDR3 in amino acids: CSAYPEGYSGAYNEQFF. The CDR3 bases are TGCAGTGCTTATCCGGAGGGGTATAGCGGGGCCTACAATGAGCAGTTCTTC.

The CDR3, as DNA: TGTGCCAGCAGTCCAAGAGGCGGGCAGGGTGATACGCAGTATTTT. Its translation: CASSPRGGQGDTQYF. The J gene is TRBJ2-3, the V gene TRBV12-3 or TRBV12-4; D assignment may be TRBD1 or TRBD2 (5 bases each). The CDR3 consists of 15 residues. V lost 5 bases, J lost 6 bases, and 18 bases lay in between.

In this sample, this clonotype turned up a few times. This chain links TRBV2 with TRBJ2-7; D is uncertain. This CDR3 comprises 15 residues. Germline values: CDR1 SNHLY, CDR2 FYNNEI. V lost 6 bases, J lost 1 base, and 16 bases lay in between. In DNA form, the CDR3 reads TGTGCCAGCAGGCCGAATAGGGAACTGTCCTACGAGCAGTACTTC. It codes for CASRPNRELSYEQYF.

This clonotype has ten or more counts. This CDR3 is CASSSWTVQETQYF. The CDR3 bases are TGTGCCAGCAGTTCCTGGACAGTCCAAGAGACCCAGTACTTC. The rearrangement uses TRBV12-3 or TRBV12-4 and TRBJ2-5; possible D gene TRBD1, 6 bases. Between the trimmed V and J ends, which lost 4 bases and 1 base, there was a span of 10 bases. The CDR3 loop spans 14 amino acids.